This T cell receptor (beta chain) was observed in a study of PD-1 blockade in classical Hodgkin lymphoma. Findings of the study overall: At baseline, newly diagnosed patients reportedly showed less TCR diversity than healthy donors.

All patients relapsed after autologous stem cell transplantation, and brentuximab vedotin exposure varied. CDR1 and CDR2 (germline): SGHRS, YFSETQ. With V trimmed by 1 base and J by 6 bases, 15 bases remained unmatched. The CDR3 contains 20 residues. Using immunoSEQ multiplex PCR, the repertoire was profiled, and TCRdb retains in-frame clones only, with some absent. The sample carries 20,000 or so clones, over 75% recorded once. Points on this clone: No antigen is known for it.

The sequences come from peripheral blood mononuclear cells (PBMCs), collected at baseline. The origin of this receptor is a human donor with classical Hodgkin lymphoma. The chain uses TRBV5-1 and TRBJ2-1, with 14 bases aligning to TRBD2. DNA of the CDR3: TGCGCCAGCAGCTTGCTTTCCCGCGCCCCGACTAGCGGGAGGGCCAATGAGCAGTTCTTC. It translates to CASSLLSRAPTSGRANEQFF.